Listed below are T cell receptor beta chains from one sample, sequenced in a study of graft-versus-host responses after intestinal transplantation. Only in-frame clones appear in the TCRdb table, and some are missing; sequencing was by immunoSEQ multiplex PCR. The data show 13,000 or so clones, with 30% to 40% seen just once and roughly 1.2% held by the top ten. The starting material was alloreactive CD4+ T cells from a mixed lymphocyte reaction culture, obtained before intestinal transplant. All receptors derive from a human patient who received an intestinal transplant. Each CDR3 is given with its conserved first and last residue. D genes are given only for firm matches. Only some rows state a clone size, as once, few, many or a class for expanded clones.

clone size	D gene	J gene	V gene	CDR3 DNA	CDR3 protein
few	NA	TRBJ1-3	TRBV18	TGTGCCAGCTCACGGCAGGGAATCGGAAACACCATATATTTT	CASSRQGIGNTIYF
NA	TRBD1	TRBJ2-1	TRBV25-1	TGTGCCAGCAGTGAATATGGGACAGCGAGAGACAATGAGCAGTTCTTC	CASSEYGTARDNEQFF
NA	NA	TRBJ2-1	TRBV12-5	TGTGCTAGTGGCCTAAACAATGAGCAGTTCTTC	CASGLNNEQFF
NA	NA	TRBJ1-6	TRBV18	TGTGCCAGCTCACCTGGCCAGGGCCAAAATTCACCCCTCCACTTT	CASSPGQGQNSPLHF
NA	NA	TRBJ2-1	TRBV5-1	TGCGCCAGTAACAACCAGGGGGGCGATGAGCAGTTCTTC	CASNNQGGDEQFF
few	TRBD1	TRBJ1-5	TRBV7-8	TGTGCCAGCAGCTCGAGACAGGGGGGAAGCAATCAGCCCCAGCATTTT	CASSSRQGGSNQPQHF
NA	NA	TRBJ1-2	TRBV18	TGTGCCAGCTCACCCCCATTTGGGGGCCCCAACTATGGCTACACCTTC	CASSPPFGGPNYGYTF
NA	TRBD1	TRBJ2-7	TRBV6-5	TGTGCCAGCAGTCGAGGACAGGGAAGTTACGAGCAGTACTTC	CASSRGQGSYEQYF
NA	NA	TRBJ1-2	TRBV9	TGTGCCAGCAGAAGCGGTGAAGACTATGGCTACACCTTC	CASRSGEDYGYTF
NA	TRBD2	TRBJ2-7	TRBV7-2	TGTGCCAGCAGCCCGAGCGGGGGGTTAGCCTACGAGCAGTACTTC	CASSPSGGLAYEQYF
few	TRBD1	TRBJ2-7	TRBV18	TGTGCCAGCTCAACGGGACAGGGTGGAGAGCAGTACTTC	CASSTGQGGEQYF
NA	TRBD1	TRBJ1-4	TRBV5-1	TGCGCCAGCAGCTACGGACAGGGTTTGAATGAAAAACTGTTTTTT	CASSYGQGLNEKLFF
NA	NA	TRBJ2-1	TRBV25-1	TGTGCCAGCAGTTCATGGGGGACACTTACCTACAATGAGCAGTTCTTC	CASSSWGTLTYNEQFF
NA	TRBD2	TRBJ2-3	TRBV6-4	TGTGCCAGCAGTGAACTGGGTAGCGGGGGGCCCGGCACAGATACGCAGTATTTT	CASSELGSGGPGTDTQYF
NA	TRBD2	TRBJ2-3	TRBV5-1	TGCGCCAGCAACGGACTAGCGGGCACAGATACGCAGTATTTT	CASNGLAGTDTQYF
NA	TRBD1	TRBJ1-6	TRBV11-2	TGTGCCAGCAGCTTAGTCGACAGGGTTTTTAATTCACCCCTCCACTTT	CASSLVDRVFNSPLHF
few	TRBD2	TRBJ2-1	TRBV29-1	TGCAGCGTTGAGGGGCTAGCGGGGGGGCGCAATGAGCAGTTCTTC	CSVEGLAGGRNEQFF
NA	NA	TRBJ1-6	TRBV9	TGTGCCAGCAGCTTGAAGAACAGGGATTCACCCCTCCACTTT	CASSLKNRDSPLHF
medium-sized	NA	TRBJ1-3	TRBV5-1	TGCGCCAGCAGCTTGGCCTACAGGGACGGAGTGGACACCATATATTTT	CASSLAYRDGVDTIYF
few	NA	TRBJ2-5	TRBV7-2	TGTGCCAGCAGACTATTGACAGAGACCCAGTACTTC	CASRLLTETQYF
NA	NA	TRBJ1-4	TRBV15	TGTGCCACCAGCAGAGTGAGGGTCCTACGTGAAAAACTGTTTTTT	CATSRVRVLREKLFF
NA	TRBD2	TRBJ2-3	TRBV7-2	TGTGCCAGCAGCCGAACGCCGGGACTAGCGAGAGATACGCAGTATTTT	CASSRTPGLARDTQYF
few	TRBD2	TRBJ2-2	TRBV19	TGTGCCAGTAGTGGCCAGCGGGGGAACACCGGGGAGCTGTTTTTT	CASSGQRGNTGELFF
few	NA	TRBJ1-1	TRBV27	TGTGCCAGCAGTTTATACCTTTCTAAATTTAACACTGAAGCTTTCTTT	CASSLYLSKFNTEAFF
NA	NA	TRBJ1-6	TRBV7-9	TGTGCCAGCAGCTTAGGGACAGCTCCCCTCCACTTT	CASSLGTAPLHF
NA	TRBD2	TRBJ2-3	TRBV9	TGTGCCAGCAGCGTAGCGTCGCTAGCGGGGGGCACAGATACGCAGTATTTT	CASSVASLAGGTDTQYF
few	NA	TRBJ1-1	TRBV7-6	TGTGCCAGCAGCCTCACCCCGGGTGTCACTGAAGCTTTCTTT	CASSLTPGVTEAFF
few	TRBD1	TRBJ2-7	TRBV18	TGTGCCAGCTCATGGGACAGGGCGTACGAGCAGTACTTC	CASSWDRAYEQYF
medium-sized	NA	TRBJ2-7	TRBV6-5	TGTGCCAGCAGTTCGTTAGGGGGGGGCGGTCGTGAGCAGTACTTC	CASSSLGGGGREQYF
NA	NA	TRBJ2-7	TRBV10-3	TGTGCCATCAGTGAGTTCGGGAGCTCCTACGAGCAGTACTTC	CAISEFGSSYEQYF
NA	NA	TRBJ2-5	TRBV15	TGTGCCACCAGCAGAGAGGGGGGGGCGAGGGAGACCCAGTACTTC	CATSREGGARETQYF
NA	NA	TRBJ2-4	TRBV5-1	TGCGCCAGCAAGGGGGACTACCTTCGCAACATTCAGTACTTC	CASKGDYLRNIQYF
NA	NA	TRBJ1-5	TRBV6-6	TGTGCCAGCAGGCCCGGTGGGGGGACTAGCAATCAGCCCCAGCATTTT	CASRPGGGTSNQPQHF
few	NA	TRBJ1-5	TRBV19	TGTGCCAGTAGTTCCCAGGGGCGGAGTATGACTCAGCCCCAGCATTTT	CASSSQGRSMTQPQHF
few	NA	TRBJ1-6	TRBV27	TGTGCCAGCAGTTTTGCGACATTGGCGAATTCACCCCTCCACTTT	CASSFATLANSPLHF
medium-sized	TRBD1	TRBJ2-1	TRBV14	TGTGCCAGCAGCCCATATAAAGGGACAGCTCTATACAATGAGCAGTTCTTC	CASSPYKGTALYNEQFF
few	NA	TRBJ1-5	TRBV7-2	TGTGCCAGCAGCGAAGGGGGTAATAGCAATCAGCCCCAGCATTTT	CASSEGGNSNQPQHF
NA	TRBD2	TRBJ2-1	TRBV29-1	TGCAGCGCCCCCGGGACTAGCGGGGGACGATCCTACAATGAGCAGTTCTTC	CSAPGTSGGRSYNEQFF
medium-sized	TRBD1	TRBJ1-1	TRBV13	TGTGCCAGCAGCCCCCCTCCAGGGGGCACTGAAGCTTTCTTT	CASSPPPGGTEAFF
few	NA	TRBJ1-5	TRBV7-2	TGTGCCAGCAGCTCCACCGGGACAAGCAATCAGCCCCAGCATTTT	CASSSTGTSNQPQHF
NA	TRBD2	TRBJ2-3	TRBV4-3	TGCGCCAGCAGCCAAGTTGCGCTAGCGGGGGGGAGGGCAGATACGCAGTATTTT	CASSQVALAGGRADTQYF
NA	TRBD1	TRBJ1-2	TRBV29-1	TGCAGCGTCGAAGGGTATGACAGGGAAGGGGGCTATGGCTACACCTTC	CSVEGYDREGGYGYTF
medium-sized	NA	TRBJ1-3	TRBV6-5	TGTGCCAGCAGCGATAGGGGGATCCTATATTTT	CASSDRGILYF
NA	NA	TRBJ2-7	TRBV10-1	TGCGCCAGCAGTGAACCGGGGATCGGGGAGCAGTACTTC	CASSEPGIGEQYF
medium-sized	TRBD1	TRBJ1-3	TRBV7-9	TGTGCCAGCGGGGGGACAGGGCAGGCTGGAAACACCATATATTTT	CASGGTGQAGNTIYF